This T cell receptor (beta chain) appears in the sequencing data of a study of kidney transplant recipient with SARS-CoV-2 infection. On this clonotype: A much bigger clone sits one base away, suggesting this may be a read error.

MiXCR was run by TCRdb on the reads, yielding one entry per CDR3 protein. The table lists 200,000 to 250,000 distinct CDR3 sequences, about 28% of them singletons. Trimming removed 3 bases from V and 2 bases from J, with 18 bases in between. Germline CDR1 SGHRS, CDR2 YFSETQ. CDR3 length: 17 amino acids. Material: a blood sample, obtained at baseline and between days 110 and 120 from a kidney transplant recipient. The TCR comes from a male patient aged 30 to 39 who had COVID-19 and was a kidney transplant recipient. Some T cells may arise from the graft donor. The genes are TRBV5-1 and TRBJ2-1; no clear D gene. The CDR3, as DNA: TGCGCCAGCAGCTACCCGACTCAGGAGCCTCCCTACAATGAGCAGTTCTTC. Amino acid sequence: CASSYPTQEPPYNEQFF.